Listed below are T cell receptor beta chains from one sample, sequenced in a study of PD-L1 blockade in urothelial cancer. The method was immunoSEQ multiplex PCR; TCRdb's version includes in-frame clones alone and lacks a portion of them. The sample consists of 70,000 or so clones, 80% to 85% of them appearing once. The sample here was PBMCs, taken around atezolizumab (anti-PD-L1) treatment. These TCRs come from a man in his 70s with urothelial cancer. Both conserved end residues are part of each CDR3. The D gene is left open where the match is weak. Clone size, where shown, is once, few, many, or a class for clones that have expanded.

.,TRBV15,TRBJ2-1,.,TGTGCCACCAGCAGAGATGCAGGTGAGCAGTTCTTC,CATSRDAGEQFF
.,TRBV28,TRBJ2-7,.,TGTGCCAGCACTGCGCGGGGTTACGAGCAGTACTTC,CASTARGYEQYF
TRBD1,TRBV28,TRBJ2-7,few,TGTGCCAGCCGGGACAGGGTCTACGAGCAGTACTTC,CASRDRVYEQYF
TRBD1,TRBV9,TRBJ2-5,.,TGTGCCAGCAGCCGGGACAGGGGGCAAGGGGAGACCCAGTACTTC,CASSRDRGQGETQYF
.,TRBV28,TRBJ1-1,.,TGTGCCAGCAGTCACCGACATTTGAACACTGAAGCTTTCTTT,CASSHRHLNTEAFF
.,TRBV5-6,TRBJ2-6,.,TGTGCCAGCAGCGCCCCCCAGGGGCTGGGTGGGGCCAACGTCCTGACTTTC,CASSAPQGLGGANVLTF
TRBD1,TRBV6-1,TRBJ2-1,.,TGTGCCAGCTGGACAGGGTACCATGAGCAGTTCTTC,CASWTGYHEQFF
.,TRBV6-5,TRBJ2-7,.,TGTGCCAGCAGTTACGCCGGGACTCCCGGCGTCGAGCAGTACTTC,CASSYAGTPGVEQYF
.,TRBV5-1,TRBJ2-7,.,TGCGCCAGCAGCCCGGGGGACCGAGAGCAGTACTTC,CASSPGDREQYF
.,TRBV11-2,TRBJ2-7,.,TGTGCCAGCAGCTTGGGTCTAGACTACGAGCAGTACTTC,CASSLGLDYEQYF
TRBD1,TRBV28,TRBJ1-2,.,TGTGCAGGGAGCCTGACAGGGGGCGATGGCTACACCTTC,CAGSLTGGDGYTF
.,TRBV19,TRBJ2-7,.,TGTGCCAGTAGTAGGACAGTGTATAATTCGGAGCAGTACTTC,CASSRTVYNSEQYF
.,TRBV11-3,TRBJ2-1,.,TGTGCCAGCAGCTCCAGTAATGAGCAGTTCTTC,CASSSSNEQFF
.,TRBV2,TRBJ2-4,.,TGTGCCACCTTCCCACCGTCCGAGATAGCCAAAAACATTCAGTACTTC,CATFPPSEIAKNIQYF
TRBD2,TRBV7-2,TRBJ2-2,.,TGTGCCAGCAGCTTGAGGACTAGCGGGATTCGCACCGGGGAGCTGTTTTTT,CASSLRTSGIRTGELFF
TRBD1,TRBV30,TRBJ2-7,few,TGTGCCTGGACCCGGACAGGGGGCGGATGGGAGCAGTACTTC,CAWTRTGGGWEQYF
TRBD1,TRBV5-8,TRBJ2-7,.,TGTGCCAGCAGCTTAGACAGGGCTAGCGAGCAGTACTTC,CASSLDRASEQYF
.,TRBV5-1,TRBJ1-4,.,TGCGCCAGCAGCTTGGGAACACCCAGGGATGAAAAACTGTTTTTT,CASSLGTPRDEKLFF
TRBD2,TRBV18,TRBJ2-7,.,TGTGCCAGCTCACCAAGCAGCGGGGGCTCCTACGAGCAGTACTTC,CASSPSSGGSYEQYF
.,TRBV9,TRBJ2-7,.,TGTGCCAGCAGCCCCGGGGAGACTTTCTACGAGCAGTACTTC,CASSPGETFYEQYF
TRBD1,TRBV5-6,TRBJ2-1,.,TGTGCCAGCAGCTTGAAGGGGACAGAACTCTACAATGAGCAGTTCTTC,CASSLKGTELYNEQFF
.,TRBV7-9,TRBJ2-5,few,TGTGCCAGCAGCCGCTCCAGGGGACAAGAGACCCAGTACTTC,CASSRSRGQETQYF
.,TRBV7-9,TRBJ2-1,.,TGTGCCAGCAGCTCCAAACGGGACACCCCAACCTACAATGAGCAGTTCTTC,CASSSKRDTPTYNEQFF
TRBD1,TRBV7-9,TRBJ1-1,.,TGTGCCAGCAGCCCCACAGGGGACGTTCTGTACACTGAAGCTTTCTTT,CASSPTGDVLYTEAFF
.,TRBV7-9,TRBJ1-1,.,TGTGCCAGCAGCCTAGAGGGGCTGGGGACTGAAGCTTTCTTT,CASSLEGLGTEAFF
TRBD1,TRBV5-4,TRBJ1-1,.,TGTGCCAGCAGCTTGCTGGCAGGGGGAGGCACTGAAGCTTTCTTT,CASSLLAGGGTEAFF
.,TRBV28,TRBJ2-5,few,TGTGCCAGCAGTTTACCTATCGGAGGCGAGACCCAGTACTTC,CASSLPIGGETQYF
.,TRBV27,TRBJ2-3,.,TGTGCCACCAGCGGTCGGGGTCGGGGCACAGATACGCAGTATTTT,CATSGRGRGTDTQYF
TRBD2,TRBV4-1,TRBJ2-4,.,TGCGCCAGCAGCCACCTAGGACTAGCGGGAGGCGAAAACATTCAGTACTTC,CASSHLGLAGGENIQYF
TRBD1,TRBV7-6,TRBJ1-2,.,TGTGCCATACAGGACAGGGGAAATGGCTACACCTTC,CAIQDRGNGYTF